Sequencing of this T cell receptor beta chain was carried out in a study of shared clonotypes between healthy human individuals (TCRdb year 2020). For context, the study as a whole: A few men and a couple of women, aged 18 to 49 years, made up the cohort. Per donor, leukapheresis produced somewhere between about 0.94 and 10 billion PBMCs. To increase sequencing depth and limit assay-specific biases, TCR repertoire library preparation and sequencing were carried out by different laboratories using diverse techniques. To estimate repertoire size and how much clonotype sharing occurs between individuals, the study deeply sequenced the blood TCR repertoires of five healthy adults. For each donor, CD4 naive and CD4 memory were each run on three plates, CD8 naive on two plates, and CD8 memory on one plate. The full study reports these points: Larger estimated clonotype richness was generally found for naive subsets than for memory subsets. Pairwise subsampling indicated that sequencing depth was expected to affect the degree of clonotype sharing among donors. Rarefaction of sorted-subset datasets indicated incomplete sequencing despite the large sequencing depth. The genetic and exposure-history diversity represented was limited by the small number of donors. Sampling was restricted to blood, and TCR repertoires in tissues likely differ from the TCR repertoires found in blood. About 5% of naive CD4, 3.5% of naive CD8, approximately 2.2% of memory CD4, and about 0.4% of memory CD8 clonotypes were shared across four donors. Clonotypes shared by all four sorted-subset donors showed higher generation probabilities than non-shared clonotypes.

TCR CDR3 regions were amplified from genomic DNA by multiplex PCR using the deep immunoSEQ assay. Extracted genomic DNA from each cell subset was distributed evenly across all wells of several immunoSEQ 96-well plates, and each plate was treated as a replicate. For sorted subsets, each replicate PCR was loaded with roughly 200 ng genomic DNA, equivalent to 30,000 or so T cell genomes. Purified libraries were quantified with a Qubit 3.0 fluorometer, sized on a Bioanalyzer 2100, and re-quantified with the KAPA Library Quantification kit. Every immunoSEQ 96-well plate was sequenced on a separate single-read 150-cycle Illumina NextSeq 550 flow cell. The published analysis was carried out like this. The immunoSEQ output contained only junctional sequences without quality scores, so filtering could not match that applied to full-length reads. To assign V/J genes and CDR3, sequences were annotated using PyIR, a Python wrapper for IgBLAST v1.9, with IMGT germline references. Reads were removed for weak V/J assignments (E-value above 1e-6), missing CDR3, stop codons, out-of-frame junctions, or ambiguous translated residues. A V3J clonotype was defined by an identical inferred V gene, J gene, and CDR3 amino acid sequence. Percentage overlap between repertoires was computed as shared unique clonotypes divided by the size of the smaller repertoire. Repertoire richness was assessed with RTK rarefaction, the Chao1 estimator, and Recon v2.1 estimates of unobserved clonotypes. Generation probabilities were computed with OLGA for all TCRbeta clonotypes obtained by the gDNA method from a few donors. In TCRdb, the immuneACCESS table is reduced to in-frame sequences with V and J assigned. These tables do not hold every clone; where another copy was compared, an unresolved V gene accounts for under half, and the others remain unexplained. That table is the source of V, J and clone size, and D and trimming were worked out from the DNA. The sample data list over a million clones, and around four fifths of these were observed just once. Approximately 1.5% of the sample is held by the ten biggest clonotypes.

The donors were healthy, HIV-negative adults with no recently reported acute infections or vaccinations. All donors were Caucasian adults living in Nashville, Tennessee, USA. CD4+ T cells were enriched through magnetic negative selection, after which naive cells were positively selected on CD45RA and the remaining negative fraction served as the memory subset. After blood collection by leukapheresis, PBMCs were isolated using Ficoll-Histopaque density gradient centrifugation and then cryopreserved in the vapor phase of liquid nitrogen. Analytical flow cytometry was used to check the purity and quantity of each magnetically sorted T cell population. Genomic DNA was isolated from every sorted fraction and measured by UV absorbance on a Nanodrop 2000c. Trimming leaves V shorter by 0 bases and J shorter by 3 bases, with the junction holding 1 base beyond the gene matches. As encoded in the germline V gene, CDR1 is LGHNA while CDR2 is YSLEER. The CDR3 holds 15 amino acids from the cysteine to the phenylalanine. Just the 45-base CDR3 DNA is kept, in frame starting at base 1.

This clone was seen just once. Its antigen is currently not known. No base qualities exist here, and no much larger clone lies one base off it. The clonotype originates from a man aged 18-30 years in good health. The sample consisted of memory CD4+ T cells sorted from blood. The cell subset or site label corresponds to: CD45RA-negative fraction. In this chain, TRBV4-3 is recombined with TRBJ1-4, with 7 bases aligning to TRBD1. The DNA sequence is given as TGCGCCAGCAGCCAAGACGGGACAGCTAATGAAAAACTGTTTTTT. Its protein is CASSQDGTANEKLFF.